This T cell receptor beta chain was recovered during a study of cytomegalovirus exposure and HLA in healthy donors. The primer mix had 60 Vbeta and 13 Jbeta primers. Assay: immunoSEQ multiplex PCR; the TCRdb copy retains only in-frame clones and omits some. The table lists approximately 300,000 clones, roughly four fifths of them singletons, with 1.5% to 2.5% in the top ten. The CDR3 covers 15 residues. Germline-derived CDR1 and CDR2 are MNHEY and SMNVEV (reference sequence). Unmatched junction bases numbered 5, after V lost 4 bases and J lost 6 bases. The receptor was isolated from a woman in her forties in good health and CMV-seropositive. The sample comprised PBMCs. This sequence joins TRBV27 and TRBJ2-2; TRBD2 agrees at 10 bases. In DNA form, the CDR3 reads TGTGCCAGCAGTTGGCTAGCGGGAGTTCCCGGGGAGCTGTTTTTT. It codes for CASSWLAGVPGELFF.